This T cell receptor beta chain was profiled in a study of metastatic and nonmetastatic thyroid tumors. Regarding the study as a whole: The study reportedly found significantly higher TCR beta diversity in malignant thyroid tumors than benign nodules, in blood and tumor.

The table lists this clone with many counts. Its antigen is not known. No treatment had been given to any patient before thyroid surgery. Germline V gene lookup returns CDR1 SGHDT and CDR2 YYEEEE. The CDR3 runs to 14 residues. Trimming took 3 bases from V and 9 from J; bases not matched to a gene: 12. Original data processing: Clinicopathological groups of papillary thyroid cancer showed CDR3 differences that were used to build a distant-metastasis classifier. MiXCR was used by TCRdb to re-call the PCR reads. The authors' filters were not applied to this entry. The repertoire holds roughly 64,000 clones, with less than 5% as singletons.

The material sequenced was blood. The chain joins TRBV5-6 to TRBJ2-7; 7 bases are shared with TRBD1. This TCR was recovered from a female donor with papillary thyroid cancer or a benign thyroid nodule (not recorded which). Some clones in this sample may be carry-over from other donors' samples. In DNA form, the CDR3 reads TGTGCCAGCAGCTCTGAACCTGGGACAGCCTCGCAGTACTTC. Translation gives CASSSEPGTASQYF.